The next 5 T cell receptor beta chains were all read from a single sample in a study of blood T cell repertoires in COVID-19. Sequencing was performed with immunoSEQ multiplex PCR; in TCRdb, only in-frame clones are kept and a portion is missing. The sample has 150,000 to 200,000 clones, 88% seen once. Sequences were obtained from peripheral blood. The source is a man aged 55 to 69 with acute or convalescent COVID-19.

The rearrangement uses TRBV19 and TRBJ2-6, with 8 nucleotides matching TRBD1. This CDR3 is built from 19 residues. V gave up 1 base and J gave up 2 bases; unmatched junction bases: 10. From germline, CDR1 is LNHDA and CDR2 SQIVND (reference sequence). CDR3 nucleotides: TGTGCCAGTAGTATAGGGCAGGGGGCGAGTGGTGCTGGGGCCAACGTCCTGACTTTC. This sequence encodes CASSIGQGASGAGANVLTF.

The chain couples TRBV18 to TRBJ2-1; D possibly corresponds to TRBD1 (6 bases). From germline, CDR1 is KGHSH and CDR2 LQKENI. There are 16 residues in the CDR3. V lost 2 bases, J lost 0 bases, and 11 bases lay in between. CDR3 bases: TGTGCCAGCTCACCAGGACAGAAGAGCTCCTACAATGAGCAGTTCTTC. Its protein product is CASSPGQKSSYNEQFF. Filled out from reference TRBV18 and TRBJ2-1, the complete variable domain reads NAGVMQNPRHLVRRRGQEARLRCSPMKGHSHVYWYRQLPEEGLKFMVYLQKENIIDESGMPKERFSAEFPKEGPSILRIQQVVRGDSAAYFCASSPGQKSSYNEQFFGPGTRLTVL.

The chain is built from TRBV5-4 and TRBJ2-5; 8 bases agree with TRBD1. V shed 3 bases and J 5 bases; nucleotides not matched to a gene: 12. This CDR3 is built from 16 residues. Germline CDR1 SGHNT, CDR2 YYREEE (reference sequence). The CDR3 DNA is TGTGCCAGCAGCTCTCTGGACAGGGATGGTCGGGAGACCCAGTACTTC. This encodes CASSSLDRDGRETQYF.

The chain uses TRBV5-6 and TRBJ2-5; D may be TRBD1 (6 bases). Germline loops: CDR1 SGHDT, CDR2 YYEEEE. V was pared by 4 bases and J by 3 bases, with 13 bases between. This CDR3 is built from 14 residues. The CDR3 DNA is TGTGCCAGCAGCAATCAGGGGTCGAAAGAGACCCAGTACTTC. Its protein is CASSNQGSKETQYF.

The chain carries TRBV18 and TRBJ1-1; no firm D call. The CDR3 runs to 13 residues. Trimming shortened V by 4 bases and J by 0 bases, and 6 bases separated the two germline ends. Germline V gene sequence: CDR1 KGHSH, CDR2 LQKENI. CDR3 bases: TGTGCCAGCTCACTGCGGGTGAACACTGAAGCTTTCTTT. It codes for CASSLRVNTEAFF.